The clone carrying this T cell receptor beta chain was seen a handful of times. This entry is derived from a study of T cell repertoires in cytomegalovirus infection. CDR1 and CDR2 (germline): LGHDT, YNNKEL (reference sequence). The CDR3 runs to 15 residues. J gave up 0 bases and V 4 bases, and 5 bases lay outside the gene matches. TCRdb analysed the reads with MiXCR anew, one entry per CDR3 protein. The sample holds over 450,000 distinct CDR3 sequences, around 10% seen once. This chain links TRBV3-1 with TRBJ2-7; 8 nucleotides align to TRBD2. The sequenced sample was PBMCs. This TCR derives from a human donor in good health (CMV status not recorded). Some clones in this sample may be carry-over from other donors' samples. CDR3 loop: CASSLGLGSSYEQYF. CDR3 nucleotides: TGTGCCAGCAGCCTGGGACTAGGGAGCTCCTACGAGCAGTACTTC.